This TCR beta chain was identified during a study of blood T cell repertoires in COVID-19. In the study overall: The United States, Italy and Spain were the sources of the acute and convalescent COVID-19 samples. Sample material is recorded as cDNA or gDNA derived from T cells, B-cell-depleted T cells, or PBMCs.

Original processing methods: Amplification of reference gene primers provided the estimated nucleated cell counts. Produced via immunoSEQ multiplex PCR; TCRdb's table is partial and in-frame only. That table furnishes V, J and clone size, whereas the DNA furnished D and trimming. The data show roughly 87,000 clones, over 70% seen once. The origin of this receptor is a woman between 45 and 65 years old with acute or convalescent COVID-19. Sequencing was performed on peripheral blood.

The CDR3 region has the DNA TGTGCCAGCAGCCAATGGAGCACCGGGGAGCTGTTTTTT. It codes for CASSQWSTGELFF. This rearrangement joins TRBV3-1 (or the pseudogene TRBV3-2) to TRBJ2-2; D call uncertain. The germline CDR1 and CDR2 sequences are LGHDT and YNNKEL (reference sequence). The CDR3 is 13 residues long. The V and J ends lost 2 bases and 4 bases respectively, with 5 bases between them.